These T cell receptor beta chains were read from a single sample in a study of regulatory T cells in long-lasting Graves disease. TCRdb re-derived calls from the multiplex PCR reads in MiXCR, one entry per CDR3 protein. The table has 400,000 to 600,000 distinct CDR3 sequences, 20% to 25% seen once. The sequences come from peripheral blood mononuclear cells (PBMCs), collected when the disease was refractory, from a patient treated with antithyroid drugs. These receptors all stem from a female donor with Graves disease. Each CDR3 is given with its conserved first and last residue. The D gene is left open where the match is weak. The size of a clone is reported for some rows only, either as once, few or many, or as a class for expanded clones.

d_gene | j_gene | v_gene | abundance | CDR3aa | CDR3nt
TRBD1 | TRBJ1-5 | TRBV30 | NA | CAWSAGGGQPQHF | TGTGCCTGGAGTGCAGGGGGCGGTCAGCCCCAGCATTTT
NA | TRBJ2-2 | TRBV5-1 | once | CASSLIVEPGELFF | TGCGCCAGCAGCTTGATAGTGGAACCCGGGGAGCTGTTTTTT
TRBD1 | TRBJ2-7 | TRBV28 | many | CASTLTDRSYEQYF | TGTGCCAGCACCCTAACGGACAGGTCCTACGAGCAGTACTTC
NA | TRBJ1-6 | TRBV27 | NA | CASSFSPNSPLHF | TGTGCCAGCAGTTTTTCTCCTAATTCACCCCTCCACTTT
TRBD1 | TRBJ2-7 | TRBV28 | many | CASRSGQGRSYEQYF | TGTGCCAGCAGGAGTGGACAGGGTCGCTCCTACGAGCAGTACTTC
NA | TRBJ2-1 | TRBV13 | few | CASTQRFSRHEQFF | TGTGCCAGCACCCAAAGGTTTTCTCGGCATGAGCAGTTCTTC
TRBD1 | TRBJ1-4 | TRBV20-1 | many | CSAQGAENNEKLFF | TGCAGTGCCCAGGGGGCGGAGAACAATGAAAAACTGTTTTTT
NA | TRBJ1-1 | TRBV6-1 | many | CATQPREAFF | TGTGCCACCCAACCCCGAGAGGCTTTCTTT
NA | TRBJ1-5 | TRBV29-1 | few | CSVVESGFSNQPQHF | TGCAGCGTTGTAGAGTCGGGGTTTAGCAATCAGCCCCAGCATTTT
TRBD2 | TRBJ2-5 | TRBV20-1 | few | CSASVLAGVETQYF | TGCAGTGCTAGTGTGTTAGCGGGGGTCGAGACCCAGTACTTC
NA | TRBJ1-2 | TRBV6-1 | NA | CASSKPRDSHGYTF | TGTGCCAGCAGTAAACCACGGGACTCGCATGGCTACACCTTC
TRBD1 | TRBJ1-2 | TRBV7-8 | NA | CASSYDRGLNYGYTF | TGTGCCAGCAGCTATGACAGGGGGCTCAACTATGGCTACACCTTC
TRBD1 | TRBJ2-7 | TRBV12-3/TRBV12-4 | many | CASSIQTGSYEQYF | TGTGCCAGCAGTATCCAGACAGGGTCGTACGAGCAGTACTTC
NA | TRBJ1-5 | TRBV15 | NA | CATSRAGIGPNQPQHF | TGTGCCACCAGCAGAGCGGGAATAGGTCCGAATCAGCCCCAGCATTTT
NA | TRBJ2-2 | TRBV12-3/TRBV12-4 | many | CASGLGGREDGELFF | TGTGCCAGCGGATTAGGGGGCAGGGAGGACGGGGAGCTGTTTTTT
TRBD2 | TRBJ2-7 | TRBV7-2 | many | CASSLVAGESYEQYF | TGTGCCAGCAGCTTAGTAGCGGGGGAATCCTACGAGCAGTACTTC
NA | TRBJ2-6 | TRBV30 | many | CAWRVWGFNSGANVLTF | TGTGCCTGGAGAGTTTGGGGGTTTAACTCTGGGGCCAACGTCCTGACTTTC
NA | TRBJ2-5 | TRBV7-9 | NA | CASSPTVTAKDF | TGTGCCAGCAGCCCCACGGTGACAGCAAAGGACTTC
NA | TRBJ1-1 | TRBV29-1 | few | CSGSSRGTEAFF | TGCAGCGGGTCGTCGAGGGGAACTGAAGCTTTCTTT
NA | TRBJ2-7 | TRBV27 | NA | CASSLSSGVGEQYF | TGTGCCAGCAGTTTATCCTCAGGGGTAGGCGAGCAGTACTTC
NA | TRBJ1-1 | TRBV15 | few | CATTPTEINTEAFF | TGTGCCACAACCCCGACCGAAATTAACACTGAAGCTTTCTTT
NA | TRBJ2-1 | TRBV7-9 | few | CASSRNNEQFF | TGTGCCAGCAGTAGAAACAATGAGCAGTTCTTC
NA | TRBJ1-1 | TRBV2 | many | CASSEAGAGDNTEAFF | TGTGCCAGCAGTGAAGCGGGGGCAGGGGATAACACTGAAGCTTTCTTT
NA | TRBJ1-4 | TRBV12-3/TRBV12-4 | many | CASSLGEGWTNEKLFF | TGTGCCAGCAGTTTAGGTGAAGGTTGGACTAATGAAAAACTGTTTTTT
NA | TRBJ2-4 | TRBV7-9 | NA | CASSLGIKNIQYF | TGTGCCAGCAGCTTAGGCATCAAAAACATTCAGTACTTC